These T cell receptor beta chains were read from a single sample in a study of blood T cell repertoires in COVID-19. Produced via immunoSEQ multiplex PCR; TCRdb's table is partial and in-frame only. The table has some 200,000 clones, about four fifths seen once. What was sequenced was peripheral blood. These receptors all stem from a woman older than 75 with COVID-19, enrolled during active disease. CDR3s include the opening cysteine and the closing phenylalanine or tryptophan. D genes are given only for firm matches. A clone size is listed for some rows: how often the clone was seen (once, few, many), or a class if it is expanded.

J gene: TRBJ2-7
V gene: TRBV6-1
D gene: NA
clone size: NA
CDR3 DNA: TGTGCCAGCAGTGAATTATCGGGACATCCAGCCTACGAGCAGTACTTC
CDR3 protein: CASSELSGHPAYEQYF

J gene: TRBJ1-1
V gene: TRBV30
D gene: NA
clone size: NA
CDR3 DNA: TGTGCCTGGAGTGTACTGGGGGGTTGGACTGAAGCTTTCTTT
CDR3 protein: CAWSVLGGWTEAFF

J gene: TRBJ1-2
V gene: TRBV9
D gene: TRBD1
clone size: NA
CDR3 DNA: TGTGCCAGCAGCGTAGGGTCAGGGCCCGACAGGGATAACTATGGCTACACCTTC
CDR3 protein: CASSVGSGPDRDNYGYTF

J gene: TRBJ2-2
V gene: TRBV7-2
D gene: TRBD1
clone size: once
CDR3 DNA: TGTGCCAGCAGCTTGGAGACAGGGTGGAAAGGGTGGGAGCTGTTTTTT
CDR3 protein: CASSLETGWKGWELFF

J gene: TRBJ1-2
V gene: TRBV3-1/TRBV3-2
D gene: NA
clone size: NA
CDR3 DNA: TGTGCCAGCAGCCAAGATTTGAGGCGGAATTTCTATGGCTACACCTTC
CDR3 protein: CASSQDLRRNFYGYTF

J gene: TRBJ1-6
V gene: TRBV2
D gene: NA
clone size: NA
CDR3 DNA: TGTGCCAGCAAATCGAGTCCCCAGGGAAATTCACCCCTCCACTTT
CDR3 protein: CASKSSPQGNSPLHF

J gene: TRBJ2-7
V gene: TRBV7-2
D gene: NA
clone size: NA
CDR3 DNA: TGTGCCAGCAGCTCCCCAGGGGACGAGCAGTACTTC
CDR3 protein: CASSSPGDEQYF

J gene: TRBJ1-5
V gene: TRBV2
D gene: NA
clone size: NA
CDR3 DNA: TGTGCCAGCAGTGAATTTTTAGAATATAGCAATCAGCCCCAGCATTTT
CDR3 protein: CASSEFLEYSNQPQHF

J gene: TRBJ2-7
V gene: TRBV12-3/TRBV12-4
D gene: TRBD2
clone size: NA
CDR3 DNA: TGTGCCAGCAGTTTAGGCGGGAGGAGCGAGCAGTACTTC
CDR3 protein: CASSLGGRSEQYF

J gene: TRBJ1-2
V gene: TRBV2
D gene: NA
clone size: NA
CDR3 DNA: TGTGCCAGCAGTATCGGACAGGGCTACACCTTC
CDR3 protein: CASSIGQGYTF

J gene: TRBJ1-4
V gene: TRBV2
D gene: NA
clone size: NA
CDR3 DNA: TGTGCCAGCGCCAGGGCATCACAAACTAATGAAAAACTGTTTTTT
CDR3 protein: CASARASQTNEKLFF

J gene: TRBJ1-4
V gene: TRBV19
D gene: NA
clone size: NA
CDR3 DNA: TGTGCCAGTAGTATAGACCCGAATGAAAAACTGTTTTTT
CDR3 protein: CASSIDPNEKLFF

J gene: TRBJ2-1
V gene: TRBV30
D gene: NA
clone size: once
CDR3 DNA: TGTGCCTGGAGTGTACTTGAGGGTAATGAGCAGTTCTTC
CDR3 protein: CAWSVLEGNEQFF

J gene: TRBJ1-2
V gene: TRBV6-1
D gene: TRBD1
clone size: NA
CDR3 DNA: TGTGCCAGCAGTGAACCCCACAGGGGCGCTAACTATGGCTACACCTTC
CDR3 protein: CASSEPHRGANYGYTF

J gene: TRBJ1-1
V gene: TRBV28
D gene: NA
clone size: NA
CDR3 DNA: TGTGCCAGCAGTCCCCCAGGGTTAATGAACACTGAAGCTTTCTTT
CDR3 protein: CASSPPGLMNTEAFF

J gene: TRBJ1-2
V gene: TRBV5-4
D gene: NA
clone size: NA
CDR3 DNA: TGTGCCAGCAGCTTCGATCGACCCCGGGTACTTACTAATGGCTACACCTTC
CDR3 protein: CASSFDRPRVLTNGYTF

J gene: TRBJ1-1
V gene: TRBV5-1
D gene: NA
clone size: once
CDR3 DNA: TGCGCCAGCAGGAATCAGGGGCCTAACACTGAAGCTTTCTTT
CDR3 protein: CASRNQGPNTEAFF

J gene: TRBJ1-5
V gene: TRBV30
D gene: NA
clone size: NA
CDR3 DNA: TGTGCCTGGAGTGCAGGGCCGAATCAGCCCCAGCATTTT
CDR3 protein: CAWSAGPNQPQHF

J gene: TRBJ1-4
V gene: TRBV14
D gene: TRBD1
clone size: NA
CDR3 DNA: TGTGCCAGCAGCCGCTTTTTCCCGGGACAGGGTGGTGAAAAACTGTTTTTT
CDR3 protein: CASSRFFPGQGGEKLFF

J gene: TRBJ2-7
V gene: TRBV28
D gene: NA
clone size: NA
CDR3 DNA: TGTGCCAGCAGTTGGACAGTTTCCTACGAGCAGTACTTC
CDR3 protein: CASSWTVSYEQYF

J gene: TRBJ1-1
V gene: TRBV19
D gene: TRBD1
clone size: NA
CDR3 DNA: TGTGCCAGTAGTAAGGCGCCGATCGACAGGGGGCGGGGTGAAGCTTTCTTT
CDR3 protein: CASSKAPIDRGRGEAFF

J gene: TRBJ2-1
V gene: TRBV29-1
D gene: NA
clone size: NA
CDR3 DNA: TGCAGCGTTGACAGCGCATTAAGGAATGAGCAGTTCTTC
CDR3 protein: CSVDSALRNEQFF

J gene: TRBJ1-2
V gene: TRBV27
D gene: NA
clone size: NA
CDR3 DNA: TGTGCCAGCAGTTTAGGTCCAGGGCTCTATGGCTACACCTTC
CDR3 protein: CASSLGPGLYGYTF

J gene: TRBJ1-1
V gene: TRBV6-6
D gene: TRBD1
clone size: NA
CDR3 DNA: TGTGCCAGCAGGAGGACAGGGGACACTGAAGCTTTCTTT
CDR3 protein: CASRRTGDTEAFF

J gene: TRBJ1-1
V gene: TRBV12-5
D gene: TRBD1
clone size: NA
CDR3 DNA: TGTGCTAGTGGTTTGGTAGGGGGCGGAGACACTGAAGCTTTCTTT
CDR3 protein: CASGLVGGGDTEAFF

J gene: TRBJ1-2
V gene: TRBV30
D gene: TRBD1
clone size: NA
CDR3 DNA: TGTGCCTGGGCGGGACAGGGAAACGGCTACACCTTC
CDR3 protein: CAWAGQGNGYTF

J gene: TRBJ2-1
V gene: TRBV6-2/TRBV6-3
D gene: TRBD1
clone size: NA
CDR3 DNA: TGTGCCAGCAGTGGTTCCGGGACAGGGAAATACAATGAGCAGTTCTTC
CDR3 protein: CASSGSGTGKYNEQFF

J gene: TRBJ2-7
V gene: TRBV6-5
D gene: TRBD1
clone size: NA
CDR3 DNA: TGTGCCAGCAGTTATTACAGGGGCGGATACGAGCAGTACTTC
CDR3 protein: CASSYYRGGYEQYF

J gene: TRBJ1-2
V gene: TRBV19
D gene: NA
clone size: NA
CDR3 DNA: TGTGCCAGTACCCAGATGGGGGCCCAAACCCTCTCTGGCTACACCTTC
CDR3 protein: CASTQMGAQTLSGYTF

J gene: TRBJ2-1
V gene: TRBV5-1
D gene: NA
clone size: NA
CDR3 DNA: TGCGCCAGCAGCCCCGACAATGAGCAGTTCTTC
CDR3 protein: CASSPDNEQFF

J gene: TRBJ1-2
V gene: TRBV3-1/TRBV3-2
D gene: TRBD1
clone size: NA
CDR3 DNA: TGTGCCAGCAGCCAAGATGCAGGGGGAAATGGCTACACCTTC
CDR3 protein: CASSQDAGGNGYTF

J gene: TRBJ1-6
V gene: TRBV4-3
D gene: NA
clone size: once
CDR3 DNA: TGCGCCAGCAGCATAGGAACAGGGAGCTCCTATAATTCACCCCTCCACTTT
CDR3 protein: CASSIGTGSSYNSPLHF

J gene: TRBJ1-2
V gene: TRBV5-8
D gene: NA
clone size: NA
CDR3 DNA: TGTGCCAGCAGCAGGGACTTCTATGGCTACACCTTC
CDR3 protein: CASSRDFYGYTF

J gene: TRBJ2-3
V gene: TRBV20-1
D gene: NA
clone size: NA
CDR3 DNA: TGCAGTGCCCCAAGGGCGGGTGCGCAGTATTTT
CDR3 protein: CSAPRAGAQYF

J gene: TRBJ2-7
V gene: TRBV7-9
D gene: NA
clone size: NA
CDR3 DNA: TGTGCCAGCAGCCAAACAGGCTACGAGCAGTACTTC
CDR3 protein: CASSQTGYEQYF

J gene: TRBJ2-2
V gene: TRBV24-1
D gene: TRBD1
clone size: NA
CDR3 DNA: TGTGCCACCAGTGATGCGACAGGGCGTCCCGGGGAGCTGTTTTTT
CDR3 protein: CATSDATGRPGELFF

J gene: TRBJ2-1
V gene: TRBV28
D gene: TRBD2
clone size: NA
CDR3 DNA: TGTGCCAGCAGTCCGGGAGGGCCCACCTACAATGAGCAGTTCTTC
CDR3 protein: CASSPGGPTYNEQFF

J gene: TRBJ2-1
V gene: TRBV5-6
D gene: NA
clone size: NA
CDR3 DNA: TGTGCCAGCAGCTTGGAAGGTCAGGGGGGAATTTACAATGAGCAGTTCTTC
CDR3 protein: CASSLEGQGGIYNEQFF

J gene: TRBJ1-2
V gene: TRBV5-6
D gene: TRBD1
clone size: NA
CDR3 DNA: TGTGCCAGCAACCGACAGGGTGACTATGGCTACACCTTC
CDR3 protein: CASNRQGDYGYTF

J gene: TRBJ1-4
V gene: TRBV7-9
D gene: TRBD1
clone size: NA
CDR3 DNA: TGTGCCAGCAGCTTAGCCCTCCGAGACAGGGGGGAAAAACTGTTTTTT
CDR3 protein: CASSLALRDRGEKLFF

J gene: TRBJ1-2
V gene: TRBV19
D gene: NA
clone size: NA
CDR3 DNA: TGTGCCAGTAGTATACTAAATCAACGGTTCGGCTACACCTTC
CDR3 protein: CASSILNQRFGYTF

J gene: TRBJ2-1
V gene: TRBV5-1
D gene: TRBD1
clone size: NA
CDR3 DNA: TGCGCCAGCAGCACGATACCACTGGGACAGGGCTCAGACAATGAGCAGTTCTTC
CDR3 protein: CASSTIPLGQGSDNEQFF

J gene: TRBJ1-2
V gene: TRBV7-2
D gene: NA
clone size: few
CDR3 DNA: TGTGCCAGCAGCGGGGGAACCTGGGACAAAAACTATGGCTACACCTTC
CDR3 protein: CASSGGTWDKNYGYTF

J gene: TRBJ1-1
V gene: TRBV9
D gene: NA
clone size: NA
CDR3 DNA: TGTGCCAGCAGCTATAACGACATGGCTGAAGCTTTCTTT
CDR3 protein: CASSYNDMAEAFF

J gene: TRBJ2-5
V gene: TRBV4-2
D gene: NA
clone size: NA
CDR3 DNA: TGTGCCAGCAGCCTAAACCCCGACAGGAAAGAGACCCAGTACTTC
CDR3 protein: CASSLNPDRKETQYF

J gene: TRBJ1-2
V gene: TRBV19
D gene: NA
clone size: NA
CDR3 DNA: TGTGCCAGTACCGATGCCAGGATTCAGTTTATCGTGGGCTACACCTTC
CDR3 protein: CASTDARIQFIVGYTF

J gene: TRBJ2-1
V gene: TRBV7-2
D gene: TRBD2
clone size: NA
CDR3 DNA: TGTGCCAGCAGCTTGGTGTTGGGCGGGAGGGCTTACAATGAGCAGTTCTTC
CDR3 protein: CASSLVLGGRAYNEQFF

J gene: TRBJ1-2
V gene: TRBV19
D gene: NA
clone size: NA
CDR3 DNA: TGTGCCAGTAGTATAGCCCCCGGGGGTACGGATGGCTACACCTTC
CDR3 protein: CASSIAPGGTDGYTF

J gene: TRBJ1-6
V gene: TRBV6-2/TRBV6-3
D gene: NA
clone size: NA
CDR3 DNA: TGTGCCAGCAGTTACGCCGCTCGCGGGCTCGGGGGGACACCCCTCCACTTT
CDR3 protein: CASSYAARGLGGTPLHF

J gene: TRBJ1-2
V gene: TRBV5-6
D gene: NA
clone size: NA
CDR3 DNA: TGTGCCAGCAGGGGAAGACGGGAGGATGGCTACACCTTC
CDR3 protein: CASRGRREDGYTF